Following are 7 T cell receptor beta chains from one sample sequenced in a study of T cell changes during pregnancy in multiple sclerosis. Sequencing was performed with immunoSEQ multiplex PCR; in TCRdb, only in-frame clones are kept and a portion is missing. The sample has about 79,000 clones, 93% seen once; the top ten hold about 0.8%. The sequencing used peripheral blood, collected in the second trimester of pregnancy. The receptors shown here come from a female donor in good health, enrolled as a control in a pregnancy study.

The V and J genes are TRBV11-2 and TRBJ2-3; D uncertain. The CDR3 runs to 11 residues. Germline loops: CDR1 SGHAT, CDR2 FQNNGV. V lost 3 bases, J lost 4 bases, and 2 bases lay in between. The CDR3 spells CASSFADTQYF. The CDR3 DNA sequence: TGTGCCAGCAGCTTCGCAGATACGCAGTATTTT.

The chain employs TRBV10-3 and TRBJ2-5, with 7 bases that match TRBD1. CDR3 length: 13 residues. Germline CDR1 reads ENHRY; CDR2 reads SYGVKD. After removal of 6 bases from V and 5 bases from J, the junction contained 6 bases not matched to a gene. The CDR3 region has the DNA TGTGCCATCAGACAGGGGTTTGGGGAGACCCAGTACTTC. It is translated as CAIRQGFGETQYF.

This rearrangement joins TRBV28 to TRBJ1-2, with TRBD1 as a possible D gene (5 bases). Germline V gives CDR1 MDHEN, CDR2 SYDVKM. V lost 4 bases, J lost 1 base, and 10 bases lay in between. The CDR3 loop spans 14 amino acids. The CDR3 region is CASSSPGNNYGYTF. The CDR3 DNA reads as TGTGCCAGCAGTTCCCCAGGGAATAACTATGGCTACACCTTC.

V gene TRBV14 combines with J gene TRBJ1-1, with D tentatively TRBD1 (5 bases). Trimming took 4 bases from V and 2 from J, leaving 11 bases between them. Germline loops: CDR1 SGHDN, CDR2 FVKESK. This CDR3 is 14 amino acids long. The CDR3 DNA reads TGTGCCAGCAGCCGAACGACAGTTAACACTGAAGCTTTCTTT. Translated: CASSRTTVNTEAFF.

The J gene is TRBJ2-7, the V gene TRBV7-9; D perhaps matches TRBD1 (5 bases). This CDR3 has 16 amino acids. The germline CDR1 and CDR2 sequences are SEHNR and FQNEAQ (reference sequence). Trimming removed 2 bases from V and 6 bases from J, with 20 bases in between. The CDR3 region is CASSLSSVGQGAEQYF. The CDR3 DNA sequence: TGTGCCAGCAGCTTATCATCCGTGGGGCAGGGTGCCGAGCAGTACTTC.

This chain connects TRBV29-1 to TRBJ1-2, with TRBD1 matching over 10 bases. The CDR3 contains 16 residues. V lost 7 bases to trimming and J lost 6 bases; unmatched junction nucleotides: 17. The germline gives CDR1 SQVTM, CDR2 ANQGSEA. The CDR3 protein is CSARAQKGQGSNGYTF. In DNA, the CDR3 is TGCAGCGCCCGCGCCCAAAAGGGACAGGGGAGTAATGGCTACACCTTC.

DNA for the CDR3: TGTGCCACCAGCAGAGGCCAGGGGTGGGATCAGCCCCAGCATTTT. Protein sequence: CATSRGQGWDQPQHF. This chain links TRBV15 with TRBJ1-5, with D tentatively TRBD1 (6 bases). The V and J ends lost 1 base and 5 bases respectively, with 12 bases between them. Germline lookup yields CDR1 LNHNV and CDR2 YYDKDF (reference sequence). The CDR3 consists of 15 residues.